The 24 T cell receptor beta chains below were found in one sample sequenced in a study of cytomegalovirus exposure and HLA in healthy donors. It was with 60 Vbeta and 13 Jbeta primers that the PCR ran. The assay was immunoSEQ multiplex PCR, and TCRdb's table has in-frame clones only and misses some. The table lists 100,000 or so clones, around 79% of them singletons. What was sequenced was PBMCs. The receptors originated from a male donor in good health and CMV-seropositive.

This clone has a single count. This chain links TRBV29-1 with TRBJ2-2; 7 positions agree with TRBD1. This CDR3 comprises 17 residues. In germline, CDR1 is SQVTM, CDR2 ANQGSEA. The junction had 9 bases not matched to a gene; V was cut back by 2 bases and J by 0 bases. CDR3 sequence: CSVEFSPGGSNTGELFF. CDR3 sequence (DNA): TGCAGCGTTGAATTTTCGCCAGGGGGTTCGAACACCGGGGAGCTGTTTTTT.

The V and J genes are TRBV9 and TRBJ2-2, with 7 bases lining up with TRBD2. This CDR3 region has 15 residues. V was clipped by 0 bases and J by 4 bases; unmatched bases: 3. The germline V gene encodes CDR1 SGDLS and CDR2 YYNGEE. In nucleotides, the CDR3 is TGTGCCAGCAGCGTAGCAACGGGGGGCACCGGGGAGCTGTTTTTT. Its translation: CASSVATGGTGELFF.

This rearrangement joins TRBV4-2 to TRBJ2-5; TRBD2 matches 7 bases. V dropped 2 bases and J dropped 2; count of bases not matched to a gene: 5. This CDR3 has 15 amino acids. CDR1 is LGHNA, CDR2 YNFKEQ, per germline. CDR3 nucleotide sequence: TGTGCCAGCAGCCAAAAACGGGGGGATCAAGAGACCCAGTACTTC. The encoded protein is CASSQKRGDQETQYF.

The gene calls are TRBV28 and TRBJ2-3, with 9 bases matching TRBD2. The junction had 8 bases not matched to a gene; V was cut back by 5 bases and J by 2 bases. The germline V gene encodes CDR1 MDHEN and CDR2 SYDVKM. This CDR3 is 16 amino acids long. The CDR3 bases are TGTGCCAGCAGTCCCGGGACTAGCAGATTCACAGATACGCAGTATTTT. It is translated as CASSPGTSRFTDTQYF.

Only a few counts were recorded for this clone. V gene TRBV29-1 combines with J gene TRBJ1-1; a weak D match, TRBD1 (6 bases). The CDR3 has 13 residues. CDR1 is SQVTM and CDR2 is ANQGSEA in the germline V gene. Trimming pared 5 bases from V and 8 bases from J, leaving 18 bases between. The CDR3 DNA reads as TGCAGCGTTTCTACCGCGGGGGCTTCAGAAGCTTTCTTT. This encodes CSVSTAGASEAFF.

The CDR3 sequence: CASKPWGGNEKLFF. CDR3 nucleotide sequence: TGTGCCAGCAAACCTTGGGGGGGTAATGAAAAACTGTTTTTT. The V and J genes are TRBV5-4 and TRBJ1-4, with a tentative D call TRBD1 (5 bases). CDR1 is SGHNT, CDR2 YYREEE, per germline (reference sequence). V lost 6 bases and J 4 bases, leaving 13 bases between the germline ends. This CDR3 spans 14 amino acids.

J is TRBJ1-4 and V is TRBV7-9; possible D gene TRBD1, 6 bases. Germline assignment: CDR1 SEHNR and CDR2 FQNEAQ (reference sequence). V dropped 6 bases and J dropped 3 bases, with 14 bases sitting between them. This CDR3 has 15 residues. The CDR3 region is CASRRGGRSNEKLFF. The CDR3 bases are TGTGCCAGCAGGAGAGGGGGTCGGTCTAATGAAAAACTGTTTTTT.

This chain links TRBV28 with TRBJ1-6, with D uncertain. The CDR3 has 15 residues. Germline loops: CDR1 MDHEN, CDR2 SYDVKM. Trimming shortened V by 6 bases and J by 1 base, and 10 bases separated the two germline ends. The CDR3 DNA follows: TGTGCCAGCAGGCCTGGAGAGTCCTATAATTCACCCCTCCACTTT. It specifies CASRPGESYNSPLHF.

The chain couples TRBV30 to TRBJ2-3, with D possibly matching TRBD2 (5 bases). Deletions cut 0 bases from V and 2 bases from J, with 18 bases between. CDR1 is GTSNPN, CDR2 SVGIG, per germline (reference sequence). This CDR3 has 17 residues. CDR3 in DNA: TGTGCCTGGAGTGTACGCAGCGAGACTACTAACACAGATACGCAGTATTTT. It specifies CAWSVRSETTNTDTQYF.

The chain links TRBV5-1 to TRBJ2-2, with 7 nucleotides matching TRBD1. Germline CDR1 and CDR2: SGHRS and YFSETQ. V dropped 4 bases and J dropped 6; count of bases not matched to a gene: 12. The CDR3 is 16 amino acids. The DNA of the CDR3 is TGCGCCAGCAGCCCACAGGGGAGCGCAGAACCCGGGGAGCTGTTTTTT. It yields the protein CASSPQGSAEPGELFF.

The chain links TRBV28 to TRBJ2-1; 9 bases match TRBD2. V lost 5 bases, J lost 5 bases, and 7 bases stayed unmatched. Germline CDR1 is MDHEN and CDR2 is SYDVKM. The CDR3 consists of 15 residues. The CDR3 DNA reads as TGTGCCAGCAGTCTCGGTTTAGCGGGGGACAATGAGCAGTTCTTC. This sequence encodes CASSLGLAGDNEQFF. The full variable domain, rest sourced from reference TRBV28 and TRBJ2-1, is DVKVTQSSRYLVKRTGEKVFLECVQDMDHENMFWYRQDPGLGLRLIYFSYDVKMKEKGDIPEGYSVSREKKERFSLILESASTNQTSMYLCASSLGLAGDNEQFFGPGTRLTVL.

This clone showed up just a few times. The genes are TRBV7-6 and TRBJ2-7; the match to TRBD1 covers 7 bases. Trimming took 5 bases from V and 5 from J; bases not matched to a gene: 12. CDR3 length equals 15 residues. Germline V lookup: CDR1 SGHVS, CDR2 FNYEAQ. CDR3 DNA: TGTGCCAGCAGCGCCCAAGACAGGGTCAGTAACGAGCAGTACTTC. This encodes CASSAQDRVSNEQYF.

This clone was detected once. The CDR3 loop reads CASRDWPPAGGNTGELFF. CDR3 bases: TGTGCCAGCAGGGATTGGCCCCCAGCGGGGGGGAACACCGGGGAGCTGTTTTTT. The chain uses TRBV7-9 and TRBJ2-2; 9 nucleotides agree with TRBD2. V shed 6 bases and J 1 base; nucleotides not matched to a gene: 12. CDR1 is SEHNR and CDR2 is FQNEAQ in the germline V gene (reference sequence). The CDR3 extends over 18 amino acids.

The V call is TRBV5-1, the J call TRBJ2-1; maybe TRBD2 (5 bases). Germline assignment: CDR1 SGHRS and CDR2 YFSETQ. V lost 3 bases to trimming and J lost 6 bases, with 10 bases between them. The CDR3 consists of 13 residues. The CDR3 sequence: CASSSLGSNEQFF. The CDR3 coding sequence is TGCGCCAGCAGCTCACTAGGATCCAATGAGCAGTTCTTC. Together with reference TRBV5-1 and TRBJ2-1, the CDR3 gives the full variable domain: KAGVTQTPRYLIKTRGQQVTLSCSPISGHRSVSWYQQTPGQGLQFLFEYFSETQRNKGNFPGRFSGRQFSNSRSEMNVSTLELGDSALYLCASSSLGSNEQFFGPGTRLTVL.

The gene calls are TRBV19 and TRBJ1-1, with D perhaps matching TRBD1 (6 bases). The V and J ends lost 8 bases and 6 bases respectively, with 13 bases between them. The CDR3 covers 12 residues. Germline assignment: CDR1 LNHDA and CDR2 SQIVND (reference sequence). CDR3 sequence reads: CASGGGVAEAFF. CDR3 in DNA: TGTGCCAGTGGAGGGGGGGTCGCTGAAGCTTTCTTT.

V usage is TRBV4-3 and J usage is TRBJ2-7; the match to TRBD1 covers 9 bases. The CDR3 has 14 amino acids. CDR1 LGHNA and CDR2 YSLEER come from the germline V gene. The V segment lost 2 bases and the J segment 2 bases; nucleotides outside the gene matches: 1. The CDR3 sequence is CASSQRQGAYEQYF. The CDR3 DNA sequence: TGCGCCAGCAGCCAACGACAGGGGGCCTACGAGCAGTACTTC.

The V gene is TRBV4-1, the J gene TRBJ2-7; 9 bases match TRBD1. CDR3 size: 15 residues. Germline CDR1 and CDR2: MGHRA and YSYEKL. The V segment lost 5 bases and the J segment 6 bases; nucleotides outside the gene matches: 11. Here the CDR3 DNA reads TGCGCCAGCAGCTACCAGACAGGGGGAGTTCCCGAGCAGTACTTC. Translated: CASSYQTGGVPEQYF.

The chain is built from TRBV18 and TRBJ2-7, with TRBD1 as a possible D gene (5 bases). There are 14 residues in the CDR3. Per germline, CDR1 KGHSH and CDR2 LQKENI. V shed 5 bases and J shed 5 bases, with 16 bases lying between them. CDR3: CASSSDNTGHEQYF. The CDR3 region has the DNA TGTGCCAGCTCATCGGACAACACAGGCCACGAGCAGTACTTC.

The chain combines TRBV7-9 with TRBJ1-6, with 8 bases lining up with TRBD1. Trimming removed 2 bases from V and 8 bases from J; junction bases left unmatched: 8. Germline values: CDR1 SEHNR, CDR2 FQNEAQ (reference sequence). The length of the CDR3 is 16 residues. The DNA for the CDR3 is TGTGCCAGCAGCTTAAGTGGACAGGGAAGGGATTCACCCCTCCACTTT. Translating it yields CASSLSGQGRDSPLHF.

The chain uses TRBV15 and TRBJ1-2; maybe TRBD1 (6 bases). V lost 4 bases to trimming and J lost 8 bases, with 20 bases between them. This CDR3 is 15 amino acids long. CDR1 and CDR2 (germline): LNHNV, YYDKDF (reference sequence). CDR3 sequence (DNA): TGTGCCACCAGCAAACGAGGGGGGGGAGCGAGGGGCTACACCTTC. It is translated as CATSKRGGGARGYTF.

In its sample, this clone was seen a few times. This chain uses TRBV6-1 with TRBJ2-7; TRBD1 might be the D (6 bases). The V gene lost 4 bases and the J gene lost 6 bases, with 10 bases spanning the gap. CDR1 and CDR2 (germline): MNHNS, SASEGT. The CDR3 extends over 12 amino acids. CDR3 coding DNA: TGTGCCAGCAGTGTACAGGGACCCGAGCAGTACTTC. Encoded protein: CASSVQGPEQYF.

The J gene is TRBJ2-2, the V gene TRBV19, with 8 bases that match TRBD2. From germline, CDR1 is LNHDA and CDR2 SQIVND (reference sequence). V was pared by 8 bases and J by 5 bases, with 10 bases of the junction left unmatched. The CDR3 length is 15 residues. The CDR3 reads CASSEAGAWTGELFF. CDR3 nucleotides: TGTGCCAGTTCAGAAGCGGGGGCGTGGACCGGGGAGCTGTTTTTT.

The rearrangement joins TRBV27 to TRBJ2-5; the D gene is possibly TRBD2 (5 bases). Germline V gives CDR1 MNHEY, CDR2 SMNVEV (reference sequence). Trimming left V 6 bases short and J 7 bases short, with 15 bases between. The CDR3 contains 13 residues. In DNA, the CDR3 is TGTGCCAGCAGCTTAGGCCCCCGGGGGACCCAGTACTTC. This translates into CASSLGPRGTQYF.

CDR3 bases: TGTGCCAGTAGTGAAACAGGAACGACTAATCAGCCCCAGCATTTT. Amino acids: CASSETGTTNQPQHF. The J gene is TRBJ1-5, the V gene TRBV19, with D perhaps matching TRBD1 (5 bases). The CDR3 runs 15 residues. The V end lost 5 bases, the J end lost 4 bases, and 15 bases lay between the germline ends. The germline V gene has CDR1 LNHDA and CDR2 SQIVND (reference sequence).